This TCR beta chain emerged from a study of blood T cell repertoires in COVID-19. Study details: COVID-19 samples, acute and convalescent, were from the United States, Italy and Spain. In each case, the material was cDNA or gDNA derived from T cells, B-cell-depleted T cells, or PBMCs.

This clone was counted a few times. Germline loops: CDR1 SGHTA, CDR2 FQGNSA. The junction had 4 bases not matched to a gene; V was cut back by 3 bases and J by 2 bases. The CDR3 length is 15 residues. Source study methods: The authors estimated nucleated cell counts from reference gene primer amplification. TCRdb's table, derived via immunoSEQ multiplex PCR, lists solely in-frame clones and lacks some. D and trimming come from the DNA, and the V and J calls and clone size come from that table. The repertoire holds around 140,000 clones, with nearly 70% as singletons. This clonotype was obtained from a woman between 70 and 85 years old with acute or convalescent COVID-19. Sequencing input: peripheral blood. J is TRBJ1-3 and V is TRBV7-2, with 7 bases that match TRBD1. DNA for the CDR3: TGTGCCAGCAGCTTTCAGGGGGGCCCTGGAAACACCATATATTTT. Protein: CASSFQGGPGNTIYF.